This TCR beta chain stems from a study of monozygotic twins with cystic fibrosis. Trimming took 2 bases from V and 7 from J, leaving 3 bases between them. Germline V CDR1 and CDR2: SGHRS, YFSETQ. The CDR3 has 11 residues. Profiled with immunoSEQ multiplex PCR; TCRdb holds only in-frame clones, not every one. This table has 30,000 to 45,000 clones, over 75% appearing once. The sequenced sample was blood. The receptor's source is a girl aged 2 to 10 with cystic fibrosis. The V and J genes are TRBV5-1 and TRBJ2-2; D is uncertain. CDR3 DNA sequence: TGCGCCAGCAGCTTCTTCGGGGAGCTGTTTTTT. Translated, it gives CASSFFGELFF.